The 15 T cell receptor beta chains below come from one sample, sequenced in a study of Graves' ophthalmopathy and Graves' hyperthyroidism. Scientists amplified the TCR beta CDR3 regions from RNA transcripts. The workflow started with a first-round RT-PCR run with HTBI primers and then moved on to a second-round multiplex PCR. TCRdb redid the calling of the multiplex PCR reads with MiXCR, one entry per CDR3 protein. The table includes 200,000 to 250,000 distinct CDR3 sequences, roughly 21% detected once. Sequencing input: peripheral blood. All receptors derive from a woman in her forties or fifties with Graves' ophthalmopathy.

This clonotype was recorded many times. The chain recombines TRBV2 with TRBJ1-2; D not certain. Germline V lookup: CDR1 SNHLY, CDR2 FYNNEI. Between the trimmed V and J ends, which lost 8 bases and 6 bases, there was a span of 13 bases. The CDR3 consists of 12 residues. CDR3 sequence: CASESRIDGYTF. In nucleotides, the CDR3 is TGTGCCAGCGAGAGCAGGATTGATGGCTACACCTTC.

The sample holds many counts of this clonotype. This rearrangement joins TRBV6-1 to TRBJ2-2, with TRBD1 identical over 7 bases. V was pared by 5 bases and J by 4 bases, with 13 bases of the junction left unmatched. The CDR3 runs to 17 residues. Germline V gene lookup returns CDR1 MNHNS and CDR2 SASEGT. CDR3 bases: TGTGCCAGCAGTCCTCGGGCGGGCCCAGGGGGCACCGGGGAGCTGTTTTTT. Amino acids: CASSPRAGPGGTGELFF.

On this clonotype: A much larger clone differs from this one at a single base, so this may be a read error. The chain couples TRBV9 to TRBJ2-2; D might be TRBD1 (5 bases). The CDR3 spans 14 residues. Between the trimmed V and J ends, which lost 0 bases and 6 bases, there was a span of 9 bases. Germline V gives CDR1 SGDLS, CDR2 YYNGEE. The CDR3 DNA follows: TGTGCCAGCAGCGTAGCCAGGGATTCCGGGGAGCTGTTTTTT. This gives the protein CASSVARDSGELFF.

This clonotype was picked up many times. The chain has TRBV28 and TRBJ1-2; D may be TRBD1 (5 bases). The CDR3 is made up of 15 amino acids. Germline CDR1 and CDR2: MDHEN and SYDVKM. V was trimmed by 9 bases and J by 2 bases, leaving 19 bases between them. The CDR3 is CASKLPTAANYGYTF. The CDR3 coding sequence is TGTGCCAGTAAACTCCCGACAGCCGCCAACTATGGCTACACCTTC.

V is TRBV12-3 or TRBV12-4 and J is TRBJ2-7; no definite D call. The CDR3 covers 13 residues. V lost 5 bases and J 4 bases, leaving 12 bases between the germline ends. CDR3 DNA: TGTGCCAGCAGTCCCGACTGGGGATACGAGCAGTACTTC. It codes for CASSPDWGYEQYF.

This clonotype was observed many times. V and J are TRBV12-3 or TRBV12-4 and TRBJ2-2; D may be TRBD2 (6 bases). The CDR3 has 15 residues. Between the trimmed V and J ends, which lost 5 bases and 5 bases, there was a span of 15 bases. CDR3 sequence: CASSRKRVGTGELFF. The CDR3 DNA reads as TGTGCCAGCAGTAGAAAGCGGGTAGGAACCGGGGAGCTGTTTTTT.

This clonotype was recorded many times. CDR3 bases: TGTGCCAGCGGGCCGATTGAAGCTTTCTTT. Its translation is CASGPIEAFF. The J gene is TRBJ1-1, the V gene TRBV6-1; no reliable D call. CDR1 MNHNS and CDR2 SASEGT come from the germline V gene. This CDR3 is 10 amino acids long. Trimming cost V 8 bases and J 7 bases, with 8 bases left between them.

This clonotype has ten or more counts. The V gene is TRBV24-1, the J gene TRBJ2-2; 10 bases agree with TRBD2. The CDR3 is 21 residues long. Germline CDR1 is KGHDR and CDR2 is SFDVKD. The ends lost 4 bases at V and 5 bases at J; junction bases unmatched: 21. This chain's CDR3 is CATSELPRDRRTSGNTGELFF. CDR3 DNA: TGTGCCACCAGTGAACTGCCCCGGGACAGGCGTACTAGCGGGAATACCGGGGAGCTGTTTTTT.

This clonotype appeared a few times. This sequence joins TRBV7-3 and TRBJ1-6; possibly TRBD1 for D (5 bases). This CDR3 region has 15 residues. Germline loops: CDR1 SGHTA, CDR2 FQGTGA. Trimming stripped 1 base from V and 10 bases from J, with 14 bases between. The CDR3 DNA reads as TGTGCCAGCAGCTTAATGGGTGGGACGGGGTCACCCCTCCACTTT. It codes for CASSLMGGTGSPLHF.

This clonotype showed up many times. V gene TRBV6-2 or TRBV6-3 combines with J gene TRBJ2-7, with TRBD1 matching 7 bases. J was trimmed by 8 bases and V by 6 bases; bases with no gene match: 7. Per germline, CDR1 MNHEY and CDR2 SVGEGT. The CDR3 is 12 amino acids. The CDR3 is CASRTGISQQYF. The CDR3, as DNA: TGTGCCAGCAGGACAGGGATCAGTCAGCAGTACTTC.

This clonotype came up many times. The V gene is TRBV19, the J gene TRBJ1-1, with a possible D match to TRBD1 (6 bases). The germline V gene has CDR1 LNHDA and CDR2 SQIVND (reference sequence). The V and J ends lost 4 bases and 5 bases respectively, with 20 bases between them. The CDR3 is made up of 16 amino acids. In nucleotides, the CDR3 is TGTGCCAGTAGTACGCCCTCGAAGACAGGTCATACTGAAGCTTTCTTT. It specifies CASSTPSKTGHTEAFF.

J is TRBJ2-2 and V is TRBV4-2, with 10 bases aligning to TRBD2. In germline, CDR1 is LGHNA, CDR2 YNFKEQ. After removal of 6 bases from V and 4 bases from J, the junction contained 14 bases not matched to a gene. The length of the CDR3 is 18 residues. CDR3 in amino acids: CASSPRALAGVGTGELFF. DNA of the CDR3: TGTGCCAGCAGTCCGAGGGCTCTAGCGGGAGTCGGCACCGGGGAGCTGTTTTTT.

This rearrangement joins TRBV6-5 to TRBJ1-5; 7 nucleotides match TRBD1. Germline loops: CDR1 MNHEY, CDR2 SVGAGI. CDR3 size: 15 residues. Germline trimming cut 4 bases from V and 6 bases from J; bases unmatched to any gene: 9. The CDR3 reads CASSLADRAAQPQHF. For the CDR3, the DNA is TGTGCCAGCAGTTTGGCAGACAGGGCCGCTCAGCCCCAGCATTTT.

This clonotype has only a few counts. The chain employs TRBV11-2 and TRBJ1-1, with 7 nucleotides matching TRBD1. In germline, CDR1 is SGHAT, CDR2 FQNNGV. The trim removed 5 bases at V and 1 base at J, leaving 7 bases unmatched. CDR3 size: 15 residues. The CDR3 sequence is CASSRRSGGNTEAFF. The DNA of the CDR3 is TGTGCCAGCAGCCGCCGTTCAGGGGGGAACACTGAAGCTTTCTTT.

This clonotype was seen repeatedly, ten times or more. The chain carries TRBV6-2 or TRBV6-3 and TRBJ2-4; D is perhaps TRBD1 (5 bases). This CDR3 region has 17 residues. V was trimmed by 2 bases and J by 7 bases, leaving 21 bases between them. The V gene's germline CDR1 is MNHEY and CDR2 SVGEGT. The CDR3 reads CASSYPKTDSRVNIQYF. The CDR3 DNA is TGTGCCAGCAGTTACCCTAAGACAGACAGTAGGGTGAACATTCAGTACTTC.